The 19 T cell receptor beta chains given below trace back to one sample, sequenced in a study of blood T cell repertoires in COVID-19. TCRdb's copy holds only in-frame clones and misses some; the assay was immunoSEQ multiplex PCR. The sample records 270,000 or so clones, 80% to 90% being singletons. The sample consisted of peripheral blood. All receptors come from a woman aged 25 to 39 with active or convalescent COVID-19.

V and J are TRBV28 and TRBJ2-7; a weak D match, TRBD1 (6 bases). This CDR3 region has 18 residues. V dropped 2 bases and J dropped 1 base, with 21 bases sitting between them. Germline V lookup: CDR1 MDHEN, CDR2 SYDVKM. CDR3 bases: TGTGCCAGCAGTTTACCCCAGGACAGAAAGATTACTTCCTACGAGCAGTACTTC. It translates to CASSLPQDRKITSYEQYF.

J is TRBJ2-5 and V is TRBV30, with D possibly TRBD1 on 5 matching bases. Trimming stripped 0 bases from V and 5 bases from J, with 10 bases between. The CDR3 totals 13 residues. Germline V CDR1 and CDR2: GTSNPN, SVGIG (reference sequence). CDR3: CAWSVTGLETQYF. DNA of the CDR3: TGTGCCTGGAGTGTCACAGGTCTCGAGACCCAGTACTTC.

This clone was detected only once. The rearrangement uses TRBV13 and TRBJ1-4; TRBD1 matches 8 bases. CDR3 length: 12 residues. Germline-derived CDR1 and CDR2 are PRHDT and FYEKMQ (reference sequence). With 5 bases clipped from V and 8 bases from J, the junction kept 1 base outside the gene matches. CDR3 coding DNA: TGTGCCAGCAGCCGGACAGGGGAAAAACTGTTTTTT. Residues: CASSRTGEKLFF.

This sequence joins TRBV5-5 and TRBJ1-1; TRBD1 is a possible D gene (5 bases). This CDR3 has 16 amino acids. V was pared by 2 bases and J by 0 bases, with 14 bases between. Germline loops: CDR1 SGHKS, CDR2 YYEKEE (reference sequence). The CDR3 loop reads CASSLEWGSLNTEAFF. The CDR3 DNA follows: TGTGCCAGCAGCTTAGAATGGGGCAGCCTGAACACTGAAGCTTTCTTT.

V and J are TRBV19 and TRBJ2-5; no firm D call. The CDR3 length is 13 residues. From germline, CDR1 is LNHDA and CDR2 SQIVND (reference sequence). With 1 base removed from V and 5 bases from J, the gap between germline ends came to 8 bases. The CDR3 DNA follows: TGTGCCAGTAGTATAGTACCCGCGGAGACCCAGTACTTC. Translated: CASSIVPAETQYF.

This chain connects TRBV30 to TRBJ1-3; D gene uncertain. Germline CDR1 and CDR2: GTSNPN and SVGIG (reference sequence). CDR3 length: 12 residues. V was clipped by 5 bases and J by 0 bases, with 5 bases between them. CDR3 sequence: CAWGLSGNTIYF. CDR3 DNA sequence: TGTGCCTGGGGGCTCTCTGGAAACACCATATATTTT.

The rearrangement links TRBV7-8 to TRBJ2-7; tentatively, D is TRBD1 (6 bases). CDR1 SGHVS and CDR2 FQNEAQ come from the germline V gene. Trimming removed 5 bases from V and 1 base from J, with 24 bases in between. The CDR3 extends over 18 amino acids. The CDR3 sequence is CASSLREVGAESSYEQYF. In DNA, the CDR3 is TGTGCCAGCAGCCTTAGAGAGGTGGGGGCAGAGAGTTCCTACGAGCAGTACTTC.

CDR3 sequence reads: CASSVRTGETEQFF. The CDR3 DNA reads TGTGCCAGCAGCGTTAGGACAGGGGAAACTGAGCAGTTCTTC. This chain uses TRBV9 with TRBJ2-1; 9 nucleotides match TRBD1. Trimming cost V 2 bases and J 9 bases; bases outside gene matches: 6. The CDR3 has 14 residues. Per germline, CDR1 SGDLS and CDR2 YYNGEE. The full variable domain, with the rest looked up from reference TRBV9 and TRBJ2-1, is DSGVTQTPKHLITATGQRVTLRCSPRSGDLSVYWYQQSLDQGLQFLIQYYNGEERAKGNILERFSAQQFPDLHSELNLSSLELGDSALYFCASSVRTGETEQFFGPGTRLTVL.

The rearrangement uses TRBV5-4 and TRBJ2-1; 10 bases map to TRBD2. V lost 5 bases and J lost 6; bases outside the gene matches: 8. CDR1 and CDR2 (germline): SGHNT, YYREEE (reference sequence). The CDR3 sequence is 15 residues long. The CDR3 region is CASSIERGGSNEQFF. CDR3 in DNA: TGTGCCAGCAGTATAGAGCGGGGGGGCTCCAATGAGCAGTTCTTC.

This clone appeared once. CDR3 protein: CASSLTGTNTEAFF. In DNA form, the CDR3 reads TGTGCCAGCAGCTTGACAGGGACGAACACTGAAGCTTTCTTT. The chain combines TRBV7-3 with TRBJ1-1, with 7 bases aligning to TRBD1. Unmatched junction bases numbered 2, after V lost 3 bases and J lost 1 base. The CDR3 runs to 14 residues. In germline, CDR1 is SGHTA, CDR2 FQGTGA.

J is TRBJ2-5 and V is TRBV21-1; the table's D call, TRBD1, has no DNA check behind it. TRBV21-1 is a pseudogene locus. The CDR3 has 17 residues. The CDR3 is CASSKRCPTGGGKTQYF. DNA for the CDR3: TGTGCCAGCAGCAAGAGGTGCCCGACAGGGGGCGGAAAGACCCAGTACTTC.

The rearrangement links TRBV5-6 to TRBJ2-5; 8 bases agree with TRBD1. The germline gives CDR1 SGHDT, CDR2 YYEEEE. The CDR3 is made up of 12 amino acids. V was clipped by 8 bases and J by 2 bases; unmatched bases: 2. CDR3 bases: TGTGCCAGTGGACAGGGACAAGAGACCCAGTACTTC. This gives the protein CASGQGQETQYF.

The chain is built from TRBV7-2 and TRBJ1-1, with TRBD1 matching 8 bases. J gave up 3 bases and V 5 bases, and 11 bases lay outside the gene matches. The CDR3 covers 16 residues. Germline CDR1 is SGHTA and CDR2 is FQGNSA. The CDR3 coding sequence is TGTGCCAGCAGCCGCCCCCGACAGGGGTTGGACACTGAAGCTTTCTTT. Translated: CASSRPRQGLDTEAFF.

This chain uses TRBV12-3 or TRBV12-4 with TRBJ1-5, with D possibly TRBD1 on 6 matching bases. The V and J ends lost 10 bases and 7 bases respectively, with 17 bases between them. This CDR3 is built from 13 residues. In nucleotides, the CDR3 is TGTGCCACCTCAAGGGGGGGCTGGCAGCCCCAGCATTTT. This codes for CATSRGGWQPQHF.

This chain uses TRBV29-1 with TRBJ2-1; 9 bases fit TRBD2. V dropped 1 base and J dropped 5; count of bases not matched to a gene: 9. The CDR3 spans 16 residues. Germline V CDR1 and CDR2: SQVTM, ANQGSEA. CDR3 sequence reads: CSVEGLAGIRNNEQFF. CDR3 DNA sequence: TGCAGCGTTGAAGGCCTAGCGGGGATTAGGAACAATGAGCAGTTCTTC.

J is TRBJ2-7 and V is TRBV6-1; a possible D gene is TRBD2 (6 bases). V lost 3 bases and J lost 7, with 16 bases in between. CDR3 size: 14 residues. Germline V CDR1 and CDR2: MNHNS, SASEGT. The CDR3, as DNA: TGTGCCAGCAGTGAGAGCGGAGGGATGGGGGAGCAGTACTTC. It codes for CASSESGGMGEQYF.

This chain links TRBV3-1 (or the pseudogene TRBV3-2) with TRBJ1-5; D perhaps matches TRBD1 (5 bases). Germline CDR1 is LGHDT and CDR2 is YNNKEL (reference sequence). The CDR3 spans 13 residues. Trimming took off 2 bases at V and 4 bases at J, with 6 bases between the two ends. The DNA of the CDR3 is TGTGCCAGCAGCCAAAACAGGAATCAGCCCCAGCATTTT. Translated, it gives CASSQNRNQPQHF.

V usage is TRBV18 and J usage is TRBJ1-1, with a possible D match to TRBD1 (6 bases). CDR1 and CDR2 (germline): KGHSH, LQKENI. This CDR3 comprises 15 residues. With 4 bases removed from V and 4 bases from J, the gap between germline ends came to 16 bases. CDR3 sequence: CASSRTGPRGTEAFF. CDR3 DNA sequence: TGTGCCAGCTCACGTACCGGACCCAGGGGCACTGAAGCTTTCTTT.

V gene TRBV15 combines with J gene TRBJ1-1; TRBD1 matches at 8 bases. The germline V gene encodes CDR1 LNHNV and CDR2 YYDKDF (reference sequence). The CDR3 has 16 amino acids. V was clipped by 3 bases and J by 4 bases; unmatched bases: 10. The DNA for the CDR3 is TGTGCCACCAGCAGGCATCAGGGGGCCGTCGGCACTGAAGCTTTCTTT. Translation gives CATSRHQGAVGTEAFF.